The rows below give T cell receptor beta chains drawn from one sample of a study of long-term antiretroviral therapy in people with HIV. Libraries were prepared by immunoSEQ multiplex PCR; TCRdb keeps only in-frame clonotypes and omits some of them. The sample lists about 22,000 clones, about nine tenths occurring once. Sample: unsorted PBMCs, taken 1.8 years before starting antiretroviral therapy. The receptors were gathered from a woman aged 25-40 years with HIV. The CDR3 runs from the conserved cysteine through the conserved F or W. D genes are given only for firm matches. Clone size is given for some rows only: seen once, a few or many times, or a class if the clone is expanded.

TGTGCCAGCAGCTTGGGGGAGGGTAGAGTCAAAAACATTCAGTACTTC,CASSLGEGRVKNIQYF,16,TRBD2,TRBJ2-4,-,TRBV5-6
TGTGCCAGTAGATCCGGGACTTCTCGGGGCTACACCTTC,CASRSGTSRGYTF,13,-,TRBJ1-2,-,TRBV19
TGTGCCAGCAGTACCGGCTTTTCGAACACTGAAGCTTTCTTT,CASSTGFSNTEAFF,14,-,TRBJ1-1,-,TRBV6-5
TGTGCCAGCAGCCCCGGACAGAACATCGCGAACACCGGGGAGCTGTTTTTT,CASSPGQNIANTGELFF,17,-,TRBJ2-2,-,TRBV5-4
TGTGCCAGCTCACCGCGGCGGGGGGGTGAGACCCAGTACTTC,CASSPRRGGETQYF,14,TRBD2,TRBJ2-5,-,TRBV18
TGTGCCAGCAGCAAAGTCGTCGCCTTACAATTATACAATGAGCAGTTCTTC,CASSKVVALQLYNEQFF,17,-,TRBJ2-1,-,TRBV21-1
TGTGCCAGCAGCTCTAGCTCAGATACGCAGTATTTT,CASSSSSDTQYF,12,-,TRBJ2-3,-,TRBV7-2
TGTGCCACCAGCATGTCGAATCTAGGGTTTAGAGGGACTGAAGCTTTCTTT,CATSMSNLGFRGTEAFF,17,-,TRBJ1-1,-,TRBV15
TGTGCCAGCAGTGCGGACGGGGGGAACACCGGGGAGCTGTTTTTT,CASSADGGNTGELFF,15,-,TRBJ2-2,-,TRBV2
TGTGCCAGCAGCGCCACGGGTGGCTACACCTTC,CASSATGGYTF,11,-,TRBJ1-2,once,TRBV9